This TCR beta chain appears in the sequencing data of a study of blood T cell repertoires in COVID-19. Background on the study: From the United States, Italy and Spain came samples of acute and convalescent COVID-19.

Trimming at V came to 1 base and at J to 7 bases, leaving 9 bases not matched to a gene. Germline V gene data show CDR1 as PRHDT and CDR2 as FYEKMQ (reference sequence). This CDR3 spans 16 amino acids. While infection was still active, Seattle patients were enrolled and then followed longitudinally. Profiled with immunoSEQ multiplex PCR; TCRdb holds only in-frame clones, not every one. Here the sample spans 150,000 to 180,000 clones, 83% being singletons. The sequenced sample was peripheral blood. The receptor was derived from a woman between 55 and 75 years old with COVID-19, enrolled during active disease. The chain couples TRBV13 to TRBJ2-5, with 10 bases identical to TRBD1. CDR3 amino acids: CASSLDVDRGRGTQYF. The CDR3 DNA sequence: TGTGCCAGCAGCTTAGATGTCGACAGGGGGCGGGGGACCCAGTACTTC.